Listed below are T cell receptor beta chains from one sample, sequenced in a study of T-cell reconstitution after alpha-beta-depleted transplantation in children. TCRdb analysed the PCR reads with MiXCR anew, one entry per CDR3 protein. The table lists fewer than 750,000 distinct CDR3 sequences, more than 20% of them singletons. The sample consisted of PBMCs, taken before TCRalphabeta/CD19-depleted stem cell transplant. Receptor source: a boy younger than two with Wiskott-Aldrich syndrome, due to receive a stem cell transplant. CDR3s include the opening cysteine and the closing phenylalanine or tryptophan. A D gene is named only where the DNA matches it firmly. The size of a clone is reported for some rows only, either as once, few or many, or as a class for expanded clones.

13	TRBJ1-1	TRBV5-1	few	TRBD1	TGCGCCTCTTCGACAGGGCTTGACACTGAAGCTTTCTTT	CASSTGLDTEAFF
18	TRBJ2-2	TRBV5-1	.	TRBD2	TGCGCCAGCAGCAGGGGACTAGCGGACGCTCCGAACACCGGGGAGCTGTTTTTT	CASSRGLADAPNTGELFF
16	TRBJ2-1	TRBV28	few	TRBD1	TGTGCCAGCAGGCCTCTATCTCGACAGGGTTTCAATGAGCAGTTCTTC	CASRPLSRQGFNEQFF
12	TRBJ2-2	TRBV6-6	few	.	TGTGCCAGCAGACCCCCTACTGGGGAGCTGTTTTTT	CASRPPTGELFF
15	TRBJ2-1	TRBV7-3	few	.	TGTGCCAGCAGCTTAAAGCCGGTCCCCCCTGATGAGCAGTTCTTC	CASSLKPVPPDEQFF
15	TRBJ2-5	TRBV18	.	TRBD2	TGTGCCAGCTCCCCTCTAGCGGGAGATGGGGAGACCCAGTACTTC	CASSPLAGDGETQYF
13	TRBJ2-5	TRBV18	.	.	TGTGCCAGCCGGGGGCAGAACCAAGAGACCCAGTACTTC	CASRGQNQETQYF
14	TRBJ2-2	TRBV12-3/TRBV12-4	many	.	TGTGCCAGCAGTTTAGCGGGGGGTTCCGGGGAGCTGTTTTTT	CASSLAGGSGELFF
13	TRBJ2-1	TRBV9	.	.	TGTGCCAGCAGCGTAGAAAGGGACAATGAGCAGTTCTTC	CASSVERDNEQFF
13	TRBJ2-3	TRBV5-1	.	.	TGCGCCAGCAGCTTATCTTCCTGGGATACGCAGTATTTT	CASSLSSWDTQYF
16	TRBJ2-7	TRBV7-8	.	TRBD2	TGTGCCAGCAGCTTAGGGCTAGCGGGAGGGCCGCAAGAGCAGTACTTC	CASSLGLAGGPQEQYF
16	TRBJ2-7	TRBV10-3	few	TRBD2	TGTGCCGCCTCCGGGACTAGCGGGAGGTACTCCTACGAGCAGTACTTC	CAASGTSGRYSYEQYF